This TCR beta chain was documented in a study of cytomegalovirus exposure and HLA in healthy donors. Study-wide background: Among about 179 million T cells, an earlier analysis found 90 million to 130 million unique TCR beta sequences. From donors who were HLA-typed, an early data release held 81 million or so unique TCRs. Study-level findings and limits: Analysis performed later showed TCR beta chains linked to HLA being more clonally expanded than equally common others. There were 164 TCR beta chains listed as cytomegalovirus-associated.

The PCR ran on 60 Vbeta and 13 Jbeta primers. The data were produced by immunoSEQ multiplex PCR, yet TCRdb's version contains in-frame clones alone and is incomplete. The sample lists 120,000 to 150,000 clones, approximately 80% seen once, with approximately 2% in the top ten. With regard to this clone: Its antigen is unidentified.

The origin of this receptor is a woman aged 40 to 50 in good health and CMV-seronegative. The sample comprised PBMCs.

CDR3 protein: CASSFLATAGELFF. The CDR3 DNA is TGTGCCAGCAGCTTCCTAGCGACAGCCGGGGAGCTGTTTTTT. This chain links TRBV5-4 with TRBJ2-2; TRBD2 might be the D (6 bases). V was cut by 2 bases and J by 6 bases, with 11 bases left in between. The V gene's germline CDR1 is SGHNT and CDR2 YYREEE (reference sequence). The CDR3 spans 14 residues. The variable domain in full, completed from reference TRBV5-4 and TRBJ2-2, reads ETGVTQSPTHLIKTRGQQVTLRCSSQSGHNTVSWYQQALGQGPQFIFQYYREEENGRGNFPPRFSGLQFPNYSSELNVNALELDDSALYLCASSFLATAGELFFGEGSRLTVL.